These 21 T cell receptor beta chains were sequenced from one sample in a study of cytomegalovirus exposure and HLA in healthy donors. Amplification used 60 Vbeta primers and 13 Jbeta primers. Sequencing used immunoSEQ multiplex PCR; TCRdb keeps in-frame clones, though not all of them. The profile shows fewer than 110,000 clones, roughly 82% of them singletons. The sample was PBMCs. These receptors originate from a man in his fifties in good health and CMV-seronegative.

The chain combines TRBV19 with TRBJ2-3; 10 positions match TRBD2. The J segment lost 2 bases and the V segment lost 5 bases, leaving 7 bases of the junction unmatched. CDR1 and CDR2 from the germline V gene are LNHDA and SQIVND (reference sequence). CDR3 length: 16 residues. The CDR3 DNA follows: TGTGCCAGTAGTGCACTAGCGGGATCACTCACAGATACGCAGTATTTT. It specifies CASSALAGSLTDTQYF.

The chain carries TRBV7-3 and TRBJ2-3; maybe TRBD2 (6 bases). The CDR3 contains 11 residues. Germline V gene data show CDR1 as SGHTA and CDR2 as FQGTGA. The V and J ends lost 3 bases and 10 bases respectively, with 8 bases between them. The CDR3 DNA reads TGTGCCAGCAGCTTTGGGGAGGCGCAGTATTTT. Its protein product is CASSFGEAQYF.

This clone came up a few times. V and J are TRBV27 and TRBJ2-2; tentative D call: TRBD2 (5 bases). Trimming took 2 bases from V and 5 from J, leaving 18 bases between them. The length of the CDR3 is 17 residues. Germline CDR1 is MNHEY and CDR2 is SMNVEV (reference sequence). CDR3 coding DNA: TGTGCCAGCAGTTTAACACCCCCCGAGGGAAGTACCGGGGAGCTGTTTTTT. This sequence encodes CASSLTPPEGSTGELFF.

This clone was counted a few times. This sequence joins TRBV19 and TRBJ2-7; 9 nucleotides agree with TRBD1. The CDR3 length is 16 residues. Germline V gene sequence: CDR1 LNHDA, CDR2 SQIVND (reference sequence). Trimming took 3 bases from V and 7 from J; bases not matched to a gene: 13. In DNA form, the CDR3 reads TGTGCCAGTAGTATGAGGACAGGGGCCTTCAAGAGGGAGCAGTACTTC. This sequence encodes CASSMRTGAFKREQYF. The full variable domain, in which reference TRBV19 and TRBJ2-7 provide the parts outside the CDR3, is DGGITQSPKYLFRKEGQNVTLSCEQNLNHDAMYWYRQDPGQGLRLIYYSQIVNDFQKGDIAEGYSVSREKKESFPLTVTSAQKNPTAFYLCASSMRTGAFKREQYFGPGTRLTVT.

The rearrangement joins TRBV4-1 to TRBJ2-7; 8 bases fit TRBD2. This CDR3 has 19 residues. The germline CDR1 and CDR2 sequences are MGHRA and YSYEKL. J lost 1 base, V lost 4 bases, and 18 bases had no gene match. CDR3 in amino acids: CASSLQSRGGLYNSYEQYF. The CDR3 nucleotides are TGCGCCAGCAGCCTCCAGTCTCGGGGGGGCCTCTACAATTCCTACGAGCAGTACTTC.

This chain links TRBV6-1 with TRBJ2-5, with 8 bases matching TRBD2. V lost 5 bases, J lost 4 bases, and 9 bases stayed unmatched. Germline CDR1 reads MNHNS; CDR2 reads SASEGT. CDR3 length equals 15 residues. CDR3 coding DNA: TGTGCCAGCAGTCCCGGGACTAGGGTTGGAGAGACCCAGTACTTC. It yields the protein CASSPGTRVGETQYF.

In its sample, this clone was seen a few times. V and J are TRBV2 and TRBJ2-3, with TRBD2 identical over 14 bases. The CDR3 contains 15 residues. J was trimmed by 9 bases and V by 7 bases; bases with no gene match: 9. Germline CDR1 and CDR2: SNHLY and FYNNEI. CDR3 in amino acids: CASISGTSGSSTQYF. In DNA, the CDR3 is TGTGCCAGCATATCTGGGACTAGCGGGAGTTCGACGCAGTATTTT.

The chain carries TRBV11-3 and TRBJ2-3; 9 nucleotides align to TRBD2. Unmatched junction bases numbered 5, after V lost 1 base and J lost 3 bases. The CDR3 loop spans 16 amino acids. Germline CDR1 is SGHNT and CDR2 is YENEEA. CDR3 DNA: TGTGCCAGCAGCTTAGGGCGGGGGGGCGTAACAGATACGCAGTATTTT. Its translation: CASSLGRGGVTDTQYF.

This chain connects TRBV5-1 to TRBJ2-5, with TRBD2 matching 11 bases. This CDR3 comprises 16 residues. With V trimmed by 0 bases and J by 5 bases, 6 bases remained unmatched. Germline V lookup: CDR1 SGHRS, CDR2 YFSETQ. CDR3: CASSLGLAGNSETQYF. As DNA, the CDR3 is TGCGCCAGCAGCTTGGGACTAGCGGGGAATTCGGAGACCCAGTACTTC.

There are a few counts of this clone. The chain uses TRBV28 and TRBJ1-5; D ambiguous. The CDR3 consists of 12 residues. Deletions cut 7 bases from V and 7 bases from J, with 11 bases between. Germline lookup yields CDR1 MDHEN and CDR2 SYDVKM. CDR3 DNA: TGTGCCAGCAAAGGCGGAAACCAGCCCCAGCATTTT. This encodes CASKGGNQPQHF.

The chain combines TRBV28 with TRBJ2-6; the D is unclear. V shed 6 bases and J shed 0 bases, with 12 bases lying between them. CDR3 length: 16 amino acids. Per germline, CDR1 MDHEN and CDR2 SYDVKM. The CDR3 DNA reads as TGTGCCAGCAGGGTTCCCAGGAACTCTGGGGCCAACGTCCTGACTTTC. Encoded protein: CASRVPRNSGANVLTF. Full variable domain (rest looked up from reference TRBV28 and TRBJ2-6): DVKVTQSSRYLVKRTGEKVFLECVQDMDHENMFWYRQDPGLGLRLIYFSYDVKMKEKGDIPEGYSVSREKKERFSLILESASTNQTSMYLCASRVPRNSGANVLTFGAGSRLTVL.

Turning to this clone: Its ends do not fully match the called genes, so a read error is possible. The V and J genes are TRBV7-7 and TRBJ2-5; no clear D gene. Germline CDR1 reads SSHAT; CDR2 reads FNYEAQ (reference sequence). CDR3 length: 13 residues. CDR3 protein: CASSLESLETQYF. CDR3 in DNA: TGTGCTAGCAGCTTAGAAAGCTTGGAGACCCAGTACTTC. Together with reference TRBV7-7 and TRBJ2-5, the CDR3 gives the full variable domain: GAGVSQSPRYKVTKRGQDVTLRCDPISSHATLYWYQQALGQGPEFLTYFNYEAQPDKSGLPSDRFSAERPEGSISTLTIQRTEQRDSAMYRCASSLESLETQYFGPGTRLLVL.

The rearrangement joins TRBV6-1 to TRBJ2-7; 9 bases match TRBD1. This CDR3 spans 16 amino acids. V shed 4 bases, J shed 2 bases, and the junction held 9 bases outside the gene matches. CDR1 MNHNS and CDR2 SASEGT come from the germline V gene. For the CDR3, the DNA is TGTGCCAGCAGTGCTTGGGCCGGGACAGGGCCCTACGAGCAGTACTTC. This translates into CASSAWAGTGPYEQYF.

The chain is built from TRBV11-2 and TRBJ2-7; 7 bases line up with TRBD1. V lost 5 bases to trimming and J lost 6 bases; unmatched junction nucleotides: 10. This CDR3 region has 14 residues. Germline V gene sequence: CDR1 SGHAT, CDR2 FQNNGV. In nucleotides, the CDR3 is TGTGCCAGCAGCCGGCCAGGGGGATTTCGCGAGCAGTACTTC. Translation gives CASSRPGGFREQYF.

The chain carries TRBV9 and TRBJ2-1; D is unresolved. The CDR3 has 15 amino acids. V was trimmed by 3 bases and J by 0 bases, leaving 10 bases between them. Germline V gene sequence: CDR1 SGDLS, CDR2 YYNGEE. CDR3 region: CASSATESSYNEQFF. The CDR3 DNA reads as TGTGCCAGCAGCGCCACAGAATCCTCCTACAATGAGCAGTTCTTC.

This sequence joins TRBV6-5 and TRBJ1-6; 7 nucleotides line up with TRBD1. V lost 9 bases, J lost 7 bases, and 12 bases stayed unmatched. The CDR3 totals 15 residues. The germline gives CDR1 MNHEY, CDR2 SVGAGI. The CDR3 coding sequence is TGTGCCAGTAGAAGTTCGGGACAGAGAAATTCACCCCTCCACTTT. Protein sequence: CASRSSGQRNSPLHF.

CDR3: CASAGGDSNQPQHF. The CDR3 DNA reads as TGTGCCAGCGCAGGGGGAGATAGCAATCAGCCCCAGCATTTT. V is TRBV6-6 and J is TRBJ1-5; 7 bases fit TRBD1. This CDR3 spans 14 amino acids. Germline values: CDR1 MNHNY, CDR2 SVGAGI (reference sequence). The junction had 4 bases not matched to a gene; V was cut back by 8 bases and J by 0 bases.

V and J are TRBV6-1 and TRBJ1-1; 10 bases match TRBD1. From germline, CDR1 is MNHNS and CDR2 SASEGT. The CDR3 length is 13 residues. J lost 5 bases, V lost 6 bases, and 3 bases had no gene match. Written as DNA, the CDR3 is TGTGCCAGCAGGATGGACAGGGGGACTGAAGCTTTCTTT. Its protein product is CASRMDRGTEAFF.

V is TRBV4-2 and J is TRBJ2-3, with 7 bases fitting TRBD1. The CDR3 spans 16 residues. The V segment lost 2 bases and the J segment 3 bases; nucleotides outside the gene matches: 8. Germline values: CDR1 LGHNA, CDR2 YNFKEQ. The CDR3 region has the DNA TGTGCCAGCAGCCAACCCCCTCCGGACAGGACAGATACGCAGTATTTT. It specifies CASSQPPPDRTDTQYF.

This sequence joins TRBV7-2 and TRBJ2-1; D is unclear. This CDR3 is built from 12 residues. V was trimmed by 0 bases and J by 6 bases, leaving 3 bases between them. Germline V gene sequence: CDR1 SGHTA, CDR2 FQGNSA. CDR3 bases: TGTGCCAGCAGCTTAGCTCTCAATGAGCAGTTCTTC. It specifies CASSLALNEQFF.

This chain joins TRBV5-5 and TRBJ2-2, with D possibly being TRBD1 (5 bases). Germline V gene lookup returns CDR1 SGHKS and CDR2 YYEKEE (reference sequence). The length of the CDR3 is 15 residues. With 4 bases removed from V and 1 base from J, the gap between germline ends came to 11 bases. CDR3 sequence: CASSRLGQNTGELFF. The CDR3 nucleotides are TGTGCCAGCAGCCGCTTGGGGCAGAACACCGGGGAGCTGTTTTTT. Full variable domain (missing parts from reference TRBV5-5 and TRBJ2-2): DAGVTQSPTHLIKTRGQQVTLRCSPISGHKSVSWYQQVLGQGPQFIFQYYEKEERGRGNFPDRFSARQFPNYSSELNVNALLLGDSALYLCASSRLGQNTGELFFGEGSRLTVL.